These 30 T cell receptor beta chains originate from one sample sequenced in a study of Ad26.COV2.S vaccination and SARS-CoV-2 variants. Treatment here: some 20 received Ad26.COV2.S at low or high dose, single or two shots; 5 received placebo; per-sample allocation not given. Following the first vaccine or placebo injection, samples were taken on day 63. The data were produced by immunoSEQ multiplex PCR, yet TCRdb's version contains in-frame clones alone and is incomplete. The sample has hundreds of thousands of clones; about 88% are singletons. The sample consisted of peripheral blood, taken in a trial of Ad26.COV2.S vaccine versus placebo. Receptors were obtained from a person between 18 and 60 years old who received the Ad26.COV2.S COVID-19 vaccine or a placebo.

This chain links TRBV5-8 with TRBJ2-1; 13 bases are shared with TRBD2. V trimming: 4 bases; J trimming: 6 bases; junction bases outside the gene matches: 4. This CDR3 has 15 residues. Germline CDR1 reads SGHTS; CDR2 reads YDEGEE. The CDR3 loop is CASSRRLAGGNEQFF. The DNA for the CDR3 is TGTGCCAGCAGCAGGAGACTAGCGGGAGGCAATGAGCAGTTCTTC.

This sequence joins TRBV3-1 (or the pseudogene TRBV3-2) and TRBJ1-5; D might be TRBD1 (6 bases). CDR1 and CDR2 from the germline V gene are LGHDT and YNNKEL (reference sequence). This CDR3 is 17 amino acids long. The V gene lost 2 bases and the J gene lost 6 bases, with 20 bases spanning the gap. This CDR3 is CASSQSTGRSVGQPQHF. The CDR3 DNA follows: TGTGCCAGCAGCCAATCGACAGGCCGGTCGGTGGGTCAGCCCCAGCATTTT.

This chain joins TRBV21-1 and TRBJ2-3. TRBV21-1 is shown as a pseudogene. The CDR3 is 14 residues long. The CDR3 DNA follows: TGTGCCAGCAGCAGAGGGGGGTCTTCGGATACGCAGTATTTT. Protein: CASSRGGSSDTQYF.

The chain couples TRBV4-1 to TRBJ2-7, with 7 bases matching TRBD1. Per germline, CDR1 MGHRA and CDR2 YSYEKL. Germline trimming cut 2 bases from V and 2 bases from J; bases unmatched to any gene: 6. The CDR3 spans 15 residues. CDR3 sequence reads: CASSQKDGTAYEQYF. The CDR3 bases are TGCGCCAGCAGCCAAAAAGACGGGACAGCCTACGAGCAGTACTTC.

V and J are TRBV19 and TRBJ1-6; TRBD1 aligns across 7 bases. Per the germline V gene, CDR1 is LNHDA and CDR2 is SQIVND (reference sequence). J was trimmed by 7 bases and V by 7 bases; bases with no gene match: 7. The CDR3 has 14 amino acids. The CDR3 loop reads CASKGAFPNSPLHF. CDR3 sequence (DNA): TGTGCCAGTAAGGGGGCCTTCCCAAATTCACCCCTCCACTTT.

The chain employs TRBV14 and TRBJ1-1; TRBD1 might be the D (5 bases). The CDR3 is 15 amino acids. Germline lookup yields CDR1 SGHDN and CDR2 FVKESK. V was clipped by 2 bases and J by 0 bases, with 10 bases between them. The CDR3 sequence is CASSQTTDMNTEAFF. The CDR3 DNA sequence: TGTGCCAGCAGCCAAACGACAGACATGAACACTGAAGCTTTCTTT. The whole variable domain, filled in from reference TRBV14 and TRBJ1-1, reads EAGVTQFPSHSVIEKGQTVTLRCDPISGHDNLYWYRRVMGKEIKFLLHFVKESKQDESGMPNNRFLAERTGGTYSTLKVQPAELEDSGVYFCASSQTTDMNTEAFFGQGTRLTVV.

This clone appeared a single time. J is TRBJ2-1 and V is TRBV18; 8 bases fit TRBD2. The CDR3 totals 15 residues. Germline V gene data show CDR1 as KGHSH and CDR2 as LQKENI. V was pared by 8 bases and J by 7 bases, with 13 bases of the junction left unmatched. CDR3 in amino acids: CASTSGTGGLNEQFF. As DNA, the CDR3 is TGTGCCAGCACTTCAGGAACGGGGGGGCTAAATGAGCAGTTCTTC.

This clone was picked up one time. This chain uses TRBV5-5 with TRBJ2-7; 9 nucleotides match TRBD1. Trimming cost V 1 base and J 6 bases; bases outside gene matches: 8. CDR3 length: 15 residues. CDR1 and CDR2 (germline): SGHKS, YYEKEE (reference sequence). The CDR3 region is CASSLNPGQGGEQYF. The CDR3 region has the DNA TGTGCCAGCAGCTTGAATCCGGGACAGGGTGGCGAGCAGTACTTC.

The chain links TRBV9 to TRBJ2-3, with 7 bases identical to TRBD2. After removal of 7 bases from V and 2 bases from J, the junction contained 4 bases not matched to a gene. This CDR3 has 13 residues. Germline CDR1 SGDLS, CDR2 YYNGEE. In nucleotides, the CDR3 is TGTGCCAGCGGGACTACTCTCACAGATACGCAGTATTTT. Translation gives CASGTTLTDTQYF.

The V call is TRBV7-9, the J call TRBJ2-5; 14 nucleotides match TRBD2. This CDR3 spans 16 amino acids. The V gene's germline CDR1 is SEHNR and CDR2 FQNEAQ (reference sequence). Trimming took 1 base from V and 4 from J; bases not matched to a gene: 2. The CDR3 DNA follows: TGTGCCAGCAGCTTAGGGGGACTAGCGGGAGTAGAGACCCAGTACTTC. Encoded protein: CASSLGGLAGVETQYF.

This chain connects TRBV4-2 to TRBJ1-1, with D tentatively TRBD1 (5 bases). The CDR3 extends over 16 amino acids. CDR1 is LGHNA, CDR2 YNFKEQ, per germline. V was clipped by 0 bases and J by 0 bases, with 11 bases between them. CDR3 residues: CASSQDPWGMNTEAFF. CDR3 coding DNA: TGTGCCAGCAGCCAAGATCCCTGGGGGATGAACACTGAAGCTTTCTTT.

The genes are TRBV28 and TRBJ2-7; no reliable D call. Trimming stripped 8 bases from V and 2 bases from J, with 7 bases between. The CDR3 runs 11 residues. From germline, CDR1 is MDHEN and CDR2 SYDVKM. CDR3 bases: TGTGCCAGCGGGCCACCCTACGAGCAGTACTTC. It translates to CASGPPYEQYF.

This clone was counted once. This chain uses TRBV2 with TRBJ1-4; no clear D. Germline V gene lookup returns CDR1 SNHLY and CDR2 FYNNEI. Trimming stripped 6 bases from V and 4 bases from J, with 12 bases between. There are 14 residues in the CDR3. In DNA, the CDR3 is TGTGCCAGCAGGGATGTGGTAAATAATGAAAAACTGTTTTTT. This sequence encodes CASRDVVNNEKLFF. The full variable domain, completed using reference TRBV2 and TRBJ1-4, is EPEVTQTPSHQVTQMGQEVILRCVPISNHLYFYWYRQILGQKVEFLVSFYNNEISEKSEIFDDQFSVERPDGSNFTLKIRSTKLEDSAMYFCASRDVVNNEKLFFGSGTQLSVL.

CDR3 in DNA: TGCGCCAGCAGCCAAGATGGCTCAGGGGTGGGGAATCAGCCCCAGCATTTT. It encodes CASSQDGSGVGNQPQHF. The chain couples TRBV4-3 to TRBJ1-5, with a possible D match to TRBD1 (6 bases). The CDR3 consists of 17 residues. Looked up from germline, CDR1 is LGHNA and CDR2 is YSLEER. Trimming shortened V by 0 bases and J by 4 bases, and 16 bases separated the two germline ends.

The chain joins TRBV5-4 to TRBJ2-1, with no clear D. Between the trimmed V and J ends, which lost 5 bases and 4 bases, there was a span of 1 base. CDR3 size: 10 residues. CDR1 and CDR2 (germline): SGHNT, YYREEE (reference sequence). The CDR3 here is CASRYNEQFF. CDR3 sequence (DNA): TGTGCCAGCAGGTACAATGAGCAGTTCTTC.

The chain combines TRBV7-8 with TRBJ1-4, with TRBD1 as a possible D gene (6 bases). V dropped 5 bases and J dropped 7 bases, with 14 bases sitting between them. Germline CDR1 is SGHVS and CDR2 is FQNEAQ. CDR3 length equals 14 residues. CDR3 amino acids: CASSPGAPGEKLFF. CDR3 DNA: TGTGCCAGCAGCCCGGGGGCCCCCGGTGAAAAACTGTTTTTT. Supplemented by reference TRBV7-8 and TRBJ1-4, the full variable domain reads GAGVSQSPRYKVAKRGQDVALRCDPISGHVSLFWYQQALGQGPEFLTYFQNEAQLDKSGLPSDRFFAERPEGSVSTLKIQRTQQEDSAVYLCASSPGAPGEKLFFGSGTQLSVL.

The chain is built from TRBV11-3 and TRBJ2-3; 7 bases align to TRBD1. Germline CDR1 SGHNT, CDR2 YENEEA. V was clipped by 5 bases and J by 6 bases; unmatched bases: 2. This CDR3 is 12 amino acids long. CDR3 sequence (DNA): TGTGCCAGCAGCACAGGGGTGGATACGCAGTATTTT. It encodes CASSTGVDTQYF.

The chain employs TRBV11-3 and TRBJ1-1, with TRBD1 as a possible D gene (5 bases). The CDR3 totals 14 residues. V lost 5 bases, J lost 4 bases, and 14 bases lay in between. Germline-derived CDR1 and CDR2 are SGHNT and YENEEA. The CDR3 DNA reads TGTGCCAGCAGCCCGGGGGGGTCGAGCACTGAAGCTTTCTTT. Protein sequence: CASSPGGSSTEAFF.

The rearrangement links TRBV27 to TRBJ1-1; TRBD1 matches at 11 bases. CDR3 size: 17 residues. The trim removed 5 bases at V and 5 bases at J, leaving 13 bases unmatched. Per the germline V gene, CDR1 is MNHEY and CDR2 is SMNVEV (reference sequence). The CDR3 here is CASSPWTGGAGWTEAFF. The CDR3 bases are TGTGCCAGCAGTCCCTGGACAGGGGGCGCCGGGTGGACTGAAGCTTTCTTT.

This clone was counted a single time. This sequence joins TRBV5-4 and TRBJ2-3; no definite D call. The CDR3 contains 11 residues. Germline V CDR1 and CDR2: SGHNT, YYREEE (reference sequence). The ends were cut back, 4 bases at V and 4 bases at J, with 4 bases in the middle. The CDR3: CASSTADTQYF. The CDR3 DNA reads as TGTGCCAGCAGCACCGCAGATACGCAGTATTTT.

V usage is TRBV6-6 and J usage is TRBJ1-2; no reliable D call. Per the germline V gene, CDR1 is MNHNY and CDR2 is SVGAGI (reference sequence). This CDR3 spans 16 amino acids. Trimming left V 3 bases short and J 3 bases short, with 17 bases between. The CDR3 coding sequence is TGTGCCAGCAGTTATTGGCCGGAACCTTCGGACTATGGCTACACCTTC. Protein product: CASSYWPEPSDYGYTF.

V gene TRBV6-1 combines with J gene TRBJ1-4; perhaps TRBD1 as D (5 bases). The CDR3 has 16 amino acids. Trimming left V 2 bases short and J 4 bases short, with 14 bases between. The germline V gene encodes CDR1 MNHNS and CDR2 SASEGT. CDR3 protein: CASSENRRGGNEKLFF. The CDR3 DNA follows: TGTGCCAGCAGTGAAAACCGTAGGGGAGGTAATGAAAAACTGTTTTTT.

The V call is TRBV27, the J call TRBJ1-2; a weak D match, TRBD1 (6 bases). V shed 5 bases and J shed 13 bases, with 20 bases lying between them. The CDR3 totals 13 residues. Germline V gene data show CDR1 as MNHEY and CDR2 as SMNVEV (reference sequence). The CDR3 sequence: CASSQEGLGQFTF. As DNA, the CDR3 is TGTGCCAGCAGTCAAGAAGGGCTAGGACAGTTCACCTTC.

This clone has a single count. The rearrangement links TRBV5-6 to TRBJ2-5; TRBD2 is a possible D gene (5 bases). This CDR3 is built from 17 residues. Trimming removed 0 bases at V and 1 base at J, with 16 bases between. Germline values: CDR1 SGHDT, CDR2 YYEEEE. The CDR3 protein is CASSLGLSTTIQETQYF. The CDR3 coding sequence is TGTGCCAGCAGCTTGGGACTATCAACGACCATCCAAGAGACCCAGTACTTC. The whole variable domain, remainder taken from reference TRBV5-6 and TRBJ2-5, is DAGVTQSPTHLIKTRGQQVTLRCSPKSGHDTVSWYQQALGQGPQFIFQYYEEEERQRGNFPDRFSGHQFPNYSSELNVNALLLGDSALYLCASSLGLSTTIQETQYFGPGTRLLVL.

The V and J genes are TRBV18 and TRBJ2-5; the D gene is possibly TRBD2 (6 bases). Per the germline V gene, CDR1 is KGHSH and CDR2 is LQKENI. This CDR3 comprises 15 residues. Trimming took 3 bases from V and 0 from J, leaving 11 bases between them. CDR3 coding DNA: TGTGCCAGCTCACCGAGACGGGACTACCAAGAGACCCAGTACTTC. Protein product: CASSPRRDYQETQYF.

V usage is TRBV10-3 and J usage is TRBJ2-1; D ambiguous. V lost 8 bases to trimming and J lost 16 bases, with 12 bases between them. Germline CDR1 is ENHRY and CDR2 is SYGVKD. The CDR3 loop spans 9 amino acids. The DNA of the CDR3 is TGTGCCATCCTCAACGCGCTCTTCTTC. It yields the protein CAILNALFF.

The count of this clone is one. This chain links TRBV2 with TRBJ2-3; tentative D call: TRBD2 (6 bases). Between the trimmed V and J ends, which lost 3 bases and 0 bases, there was a span of 10 bases. There are 15 residues in the CDR3. CDR1 is SNHLY and CDR2 is FYNNEI in the germline V gene. The CDR3 nucleotides are TGTGCCAGCAGTGAGGGCGGGACTAGCACAGATACGCAGTATTTT. Translating it yields CASSEGGTSTDTQYF.

This clone was found a few times. The rearrangement uses TRBV19 and TRBJ1-2; D uncertain. Germline loops: CDR1 LNHDA, CDR2 SQIVND (reference sequence). This CDR3 spans 13 amino acids. Trimming cost V 6 bases and J 2 bases, with 10 bases left between them. The CDR3 here is CASSSRRNYGYTF. The CDR3 DNA reads as TGTGCCAGTAGCTCCCGGCGAAACTATGGCTACACCTTC.

In its sample, this clone was seen once. The V call is TRBV2, the J call TRBJ1-1; D is perhaps TRBD1 (6 bases). The CDR3 has 14 residues. From germline, CDR1 is SNHLY and CDR2 FYNNEI. Trimming took off 5 bases at V and 4 bases at J, with 14 bases between the two ends. In DNA form, the CDR3 reads TGTGCCAGCAGTAAAATAGGGGGGCCCACTGAAGCTTTCTTT. Translated: CASSKIGGPTEAFF. The whole variable domain, remainder taken from reference TRBV2 and TRBJ1-1, is EPEVTQTPSHQVTQMGQEVILRCVPISNHLYFYWYRQILGQKVEFLVSFYNNEISEKSEIFDDQFSVERPDGSNFTLKIRSTKLEDSAMYFCASSKIGGPTEAFFGQGTRLTVV.

V is TRBV9 and J is TRBJ1-2; no definite D call. Trimming removed 4 bases at V and 0 bases at J, with 16 bases between. This CDR3 is built from 16 residues. CDR1 SGDLS and CDR2 YYNGEE come from the germline V gene. For the CDR3, the DNA is TGTGCCAGCAGCCCGCACTCTCAGTCAGCTAACTATGGCTACACCTTC. Translated, it gives CASSPHSQSANYGYTF.